The clone carrying this TCR beta chain came up a few times. Template switching added a universal primer site; cDNA carried unique molecular identifiers. TCRdb re-called the 5' RACE reads through MiXCR, storing one row per CDR3 protein. Seen here are 700,000 to 950,000 distinct CDR3 sequences, around 12% observed once, and the top ten hold about 1.6%. Germline V CDR1 and CDR2: SEHNR, FQNEAQ (reference sequence). This CDR3 has 15 residues. V gave up 5 bases and J gave up 8 bases, with 19 bases separating them. The data derive from a study of identical twins. These data were also reused for a study on yellow fever vaccine responses in identical twins. Per that study: Reports say the vaccine T cell response in twins looked partly convergent and partly personalized.

This TCR derives from a woman aged 18-29 years in good health. Source material: PBMCs. The chain has TRBV7-9 and TRBJ2-1; maybe TRBD2 (7 bases). CDR3 loop: CASSQTGGPGDEQFF. The CDR3 DNA reads as TGTGCCAGCAGCCAAACGGGGGGCCCAGGGGATGAGCAGTTCTTC.